One and the same sample provided the 3 T cell receptor beta chains below, sequenced in a study of shared clonotypes between healthy human individuals. TCRdb's table, derived via immunoSEQ multiplex PCR, lists solely in-frame clones and lacks some. The sample has around 1.1 million clones, approximately 75% seen once. The material sequenced was memory CD4+ T cells from PBMCs. Subset in this sample: CD45RA-negative fraction. The receptors shown here come from a man between 18 and 29 years old in good health. Some clones in this sample may be carry-over from other donors' samples.

The chain uses TRBV21-1 and TRBJ2-1; the table's D call TRBD2 went unverified against the DNA. TRBV21-1 is a pseudogene. The CDR3 is made up of 16 amino acids. CDR3 nucleotides: TGTGCCAGCAGCATGAGGCACACCGTGATATCGAATGAGCAGTTCTTC. Translating it yields CASSMRHTVISNEQFF.

V and J are TRBV4-1 and TRBJ2-5; 13 positions match TRBD2. This CDR3 is 16 amino acids long. The germline gives CDR1 MGHRA, CDR2 YSYEKL. Germline trimming cut 6 bases from V and 3 bases from J; bases unmatched to any gene: 7. The CDR3 DNA sequence: TGCGCCAGCAGTCCGACGACTAGCGGGGGGAAAGAGACCCAGTACTTC. Its translation is CASSPTTSGGKETQYF.

The genes are TRBV19 and TRBJ2-5; a possible D gene is TRBD2 (6 bases). The J call is doubtful: the DNA matches TRBJ2-7 better. Germline CDR1 and CDR2: LNHDA and SQIVND (reference sequence). The CDR3 contains 13 residues. CDR3 loop: CASSYSGSYEQYF. The DNA of the CDR3 is TGTGCCAGTAGTTATAGCGGTTCTTACGAGCAGTACTTC.